The clone carrying this T cell receptor beta chain was observed at least ten times. Its specificity is unknown. The data originate from a study of T-cell reconstitution after alpha-beta-depleted transplantation in children. CDR3 length equals 13 residues. CDR1 is MNHNS, CDR2 SASEGT, per germline. Trimming pared 3 bases from V and 2 bases from J, leaving 8 bases between. Study outcomes and limitations: After transplant, at about two months, alpha-beta T cells were reportedly derived from several hundred expanded graft clones. Certain patients had high TCRbeta diversity at day 60, and it came from recipient T cells and thymic progenitors that survived. At the one-year point after transplant, T-cell counts and TCRbeta diversity were found to come mostly from T cells that had been newly produced.

A library of TCRbeta sequences, prepared with unique molecular identifiers, was generated. TCRdb re-called the PCR reads with MiXCR, one entry per CDR3 protein. The sample has about 160,000 distinct CDR3 sequences; 11% are singletons. This material consisted of PBMCs, taken before TCRalphabeta/CD19-depleted stem cell transplant. This receptor was identified in a boy aged 2 to 10 with acute myeloid leukemia, due to receive a stem cell transplant. The chain joins TRBV6-1 to TRBJ2-7; D call uncertain. DNA of the CDR3: TGTGCCAGCAGTGAGGGCCAACCCTACGAGCAGTACTTC. Amino acid sequence: CASSEGQPYEQYF.